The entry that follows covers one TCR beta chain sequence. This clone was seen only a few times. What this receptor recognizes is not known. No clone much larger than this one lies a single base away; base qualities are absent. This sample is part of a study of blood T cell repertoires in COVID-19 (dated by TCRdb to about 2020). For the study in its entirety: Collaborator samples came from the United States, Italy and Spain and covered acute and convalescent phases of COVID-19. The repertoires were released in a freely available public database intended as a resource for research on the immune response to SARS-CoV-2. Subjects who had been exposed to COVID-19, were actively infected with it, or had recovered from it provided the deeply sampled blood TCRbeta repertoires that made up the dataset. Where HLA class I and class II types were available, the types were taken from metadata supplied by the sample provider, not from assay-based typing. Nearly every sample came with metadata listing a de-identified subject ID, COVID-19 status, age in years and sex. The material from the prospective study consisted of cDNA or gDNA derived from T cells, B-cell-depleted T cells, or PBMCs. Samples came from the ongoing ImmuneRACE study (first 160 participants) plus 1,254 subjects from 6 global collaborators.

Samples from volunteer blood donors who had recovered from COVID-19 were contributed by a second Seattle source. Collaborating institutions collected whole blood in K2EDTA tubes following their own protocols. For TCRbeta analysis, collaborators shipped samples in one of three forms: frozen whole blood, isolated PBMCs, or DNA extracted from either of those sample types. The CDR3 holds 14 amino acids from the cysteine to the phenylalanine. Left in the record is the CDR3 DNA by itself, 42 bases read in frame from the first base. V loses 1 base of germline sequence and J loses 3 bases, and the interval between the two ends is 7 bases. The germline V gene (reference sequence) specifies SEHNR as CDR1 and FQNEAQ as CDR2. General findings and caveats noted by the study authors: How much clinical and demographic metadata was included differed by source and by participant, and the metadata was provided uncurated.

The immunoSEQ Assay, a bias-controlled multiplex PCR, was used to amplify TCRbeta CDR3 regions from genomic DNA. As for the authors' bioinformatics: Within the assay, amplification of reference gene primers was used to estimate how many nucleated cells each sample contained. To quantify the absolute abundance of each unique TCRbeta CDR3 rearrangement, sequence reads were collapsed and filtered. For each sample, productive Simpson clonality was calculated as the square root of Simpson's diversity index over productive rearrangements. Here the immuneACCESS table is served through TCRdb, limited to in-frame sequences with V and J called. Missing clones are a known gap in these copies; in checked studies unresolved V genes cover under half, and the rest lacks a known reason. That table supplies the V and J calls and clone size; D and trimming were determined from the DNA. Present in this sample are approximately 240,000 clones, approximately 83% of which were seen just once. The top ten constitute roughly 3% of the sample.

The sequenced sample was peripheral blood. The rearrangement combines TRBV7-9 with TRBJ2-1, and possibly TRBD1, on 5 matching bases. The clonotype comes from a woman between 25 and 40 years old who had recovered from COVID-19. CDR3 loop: CASSLVDSYNEQFF. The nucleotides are TGTGCCAGCAGCTTAGTCGACAGCTACAATGAGCAGTTCTTC.